These 18 T cell receptor beta chains originate from one sample sequenced in a study of T cell responses to AZD1222 COVID-19 vaccine. Assay used: immunoSEQ multiplex PCR; TCRdb lists only in-frame clones, some missing. This table has more than 90,000 clones, 75% to 95% appearing once. This specimen was peripheral blood, taken on day 0 of AZD1222 vaccination. The receptors come from an adult in good health.

This clone is a singleton in its sample. This chain links TRBV6-5 with TRBJ1-1; no clear D. Germline V gives CDR1 MNHEY, CDR2 SVGAGI. The CDR3 covers 13 residues. The CDR3 reads CALRRVGETEAFF. Written as DNA, the CDR3 is TGTGCATTGAGGCGGGTGGGAGAAACTGAAGCTTTCTTT.

This chain joins TRBV4-2 and TRBJ1-5, with 8 bases aligning to TRBD1. Germline CDR1 reads LGHNA; CDR2 reads YNFKEQ. The CDR3 loop spans 16 amino acids. The junction had 7 bases not matched to a gene; V was cut back by 1 base and J by 5 bases. CDR3 DNA: TGTGCCAGCAGCCAAGTTGTGACAGGGGAAGATCAGCCCCAGCATTTT. Encoded protein: CASSQVVTGEDQPQHF.

The V and J genes are TRBV27 and TRBJ2-3; 12 bases align to TRBD2. The CDR3 has 23 amino acids. Looked up from germline, CDR1 is MNHEY and CDR2 is SMNVEV (reference sequence). The V and J ends lost 2 bases and 0 bases, in that order; junction bases with no gene match: 21. Here the CDR3 DNA reads TGTGCCAGCAGTTTAGTGCCCGGGACAGGGAGGGCTAGCGGGGGGGCGAGCACAGATACGCAGTATTTT. Translating it yields CASSLVPGTGRASGGASTDTQYF.

The chain links TRBV19 to TRBJ1-2; D is perhaps TRBD1 (6 bases). From germline, CDR1 is LNHDA and CDR2 SQIVND (reference sequence). Trimming left V 3 bases short and J 6 bases short, with 14 bases between. There are 14 residues in the CDR3. The CDR3 here is CASSIRQDSNGYTF. Here the CDR3 DNA reads TGTGCCAGTAGTATCAGACAGGATAGCAATGGCTACACCTTC.

This clone was recorded only once. The rearrangement links TRBV19 to TRBJ2-7; unclear D gene. CDR1 is LNHDA and CDR2 is SQIVND in the germline V gene (reference sequence). The CDR3 is 12 residues long. V lost 5 bases, J lost 3 bases, and 8 bases lay in between. The CDR3 here is CASSAPGYEQYF. The CDR3 bases are TGTGCCAGTAGTGCCCCGGGCTACGAGCAGTACTTC. The whole variable domain, remainder taken from reference TRBV19 and TRBJ2-7, is DGGITQSPKYLFRKEGQNVTLSCEQNLNHDAMYWYRQDPGQGLRLIYYSQIVNDFQKGDIAEGYSVSREKKESFPLTVTSAQKNPTAFYLCASSAPGYEQYFGPGTRLTVT.

This chain links TRBV18 with TRBJ1-1; 9 bases agree with TRBD1. This CDR3 comprises 18 residues. V trimming: 4 bases; J trimming: 1 base; junction bases outside the gene matches: 13. Germline assignment: CDR1 KGHSH and CDR2 LQKENI. In DNA form, the CDR3 reads TGTGCCAGCTCACGTGACAGGGGGAGAACTGTATCGAACACTGAAGCTTTCTTT. Protein: CASSRDRGRTVSNTEAFF.

The gene calls are TRBV7-3 and TRBJ2-3; tentative D call: TRBD2 (6 bases). The germline gives CDR1 SGHTA, CDR2 FQGTGA. The CDR3 spans 14 residues. V was shortened by 5 bases and J by 5 bases, with 14 bases between the two germline ends. This chain's CDR3 is CASSPGVPGDTQYF. The CDR3 coding sequence is TGTGCCAGCAGCCCGGGGGTCCCGGGAGATACGCAGTATTTT.

V is TRBV19 and J is TRBJ1-1; D is unclear. The CDR3 totals 19 residues. V was trimmed by 4 bases and J by 2 bases, leaving 26 bases between them. Germline loops: CDR1 LNHDA, CDR2 SQIVND (reference sequence). DNA for the CDR3: TGTGCCAGTAGTAAGAATGCAGGCCAGATAATGGGGATAAACACTGAAGCTTTCTTT. It encodes CASSKNAGQIMGINTEAFF.

V and J are TRBV28 and TRBJ1-5; D ambiguous. This CDR3 is built from 13 residues. The germline V gene has CDR1 MDHEN and CDR2 SYDVKM. Trimming took 3 bases from V and 6 from J, leaving 9 bases between them. The CDR3 region has the DNA TGTGCCAGCAGTTTGATGGTGGGTCAGCCCCAGCATTTT. Amino acids: CASSLMVGQPQHF.

J is TRBJ1-1 and V is TRBV29-1, with TRBD1 matching over 7 bases. Germline V gene lookup returns CDR1 SQVTM and CDR2 ANQGSEA. Trimming cost V 5 bases and J 3 bases; bases outside gene matches: 18. This CDR3 is built from 17 residues. This CDR3 is CSVLGSVRGFSYTEAFF. As DNA, the CDR3 is TGCAGCGTTCTAGGGTCGGTCAGGGGGTTCTCGTACACTGAAGCTTTCTTT. The complete variable domain, with remaining parts taken from reference TRBV29-1 and TRBJ1-1, reads SAVISQKPSRDICQRGTSLTIQCQVDSQVTMMFWYRQQPGQSLTLIATANQGSEATYESGFVIDKFPISRPNLTFSTLTVSNMSPEDSSIYLCSVLGSVRGFSYTEAFFGQGTRLTVV.

V and J are TRBV4-2 and TRBJ1-5; D not resolved. The V and J ends lost 4 bases and 4 bases respectively, with 14 bases between them. From germline, CDR1 is LGHNA and CDR2 YNFKEQ. The CDR3 is 15 amino acids. The CDR3 DNA reads as TGTGCCAGCAGCCCGCCGGGCAGCCGGAATCAGCCCCAGCATTTT. It specifies CASSPPGSRNQPQHF.

V gene TRBV7-2 combines with J gene TRBJ1-6, with D uncertain. Germline CDR1 SGHTA, CDR2 FQGNSA. The CDR3 spans 14 residues. V gave up 2 bases and J gave up 9 bases, with 11 bases separating them. CDR3 in DNA: TGTGCCAGCAGCTTAAGGGAAAGAGGTTCACCCCTCCACTTT. Protein: CASSLRERGSPLHF.

This clone was observed once. The V call is TRBV5-1, the J call TRBJ1-1, with a weak D call TRBD1 (5 bases). Between the trimmed V and J ends, which lost 1 base and 4 bases, there was a span of 8 bases. The CDR3 consists of 13 residues. Germline loops: CDR1 SGHRS, CDR2 YFSETQ. The CDR3 coding sequence is TGCGCCAGCAGCTTGATGCAGGGCACTGAAGCTTTCTTT. As protein: CASSLMQGTEAFF.

The chain has TRBV6-5 and TRBJ1-2; D is unclear. The CDR3 is 15 amino acids. In germline, CDR1 is MNHEY, CDR2 SVGAGI. Trimming left V 5 bases short and J 4 bases short, with 17 bases between. In DNA form, the CDR3 reads TGTGCCAGCAGTCCGACCCAAACTGGTATCTATGGCTACACCTTC. Translating it yields CASSPTQTGIYGYTF.

The CDR3 is CASSQGPGLVSMNTEAFF. CDR3 in DNA: TGTGCCAGCAGCCAAGGCCCGGGACTTGTTTCAATGAACACTGAAGCTTTCTTT. The chain employs TRBV5-4 and TRBJ1-1, with D tentatively TRBD1 (5 bases). The CDR3 runs 18 residues. Germline assignment: CDR1 SGHNT and CDR2 YYREEE (reference sequence). Deletions cut 4 bases from V and 0 bases from J, with 22 bases between.

This clone was observed once. The V call is TRBV6-1, the J call TRBJ1-1; D gene unclear. This CDR3 is built from 15 residues. Germline V gene sequence: CDR1 MNHNS, CDR2 SASEGT. Trimming cost V 1 base and J 3 bases, with 12 bases left between them. Written as DNA, the CDR3 is TGTGCCAGCAGTGAAGGTTGGGGTTGGGACACTGAAGCTTTCTTT. It specifies CASSEGWGWDTEAFF.

In nucleotides, the CDR3 is TGTGCCAGCAGTTTCCGGGACAGAACATCCTACGAGCAGTACTTC. Amino acids: CASSFRDRTSYEQYF. The chain has TRBV6-5 and TRBJ2-7, with 7 positions matching TRBD1. V lost 4 bases to trimming and J lost 1 base; unmatched junction nucleotides: 7. The germline V gene has CDR1 MNHEY and CDR2 SVGAGI. This CDR3 comprises 15 residues.

This clone was seen once. V gene TRBV7-2 combines with J gene TRBJ2-7, with 8 bases aligning to TRBD1. This CDR3 spans 14 amino acids. Per the germline V gene, CDR1 is SGHTA and CDR2 is FQGNSA. V was pared by 1 base and J by 6 bases, with 5 bases of the junction left unmatched. CDR3 loop: CASSLDAGGAEQYF. CDR3 coding DNA: TGTGCCAGCAGCTTAGACGCAGGGGGCGCCGAGCAGTACTTC.